The rows below give T cell receptor beta chains drawn from one sample of a study of T cell repertoires in cytomegalovirus infection. TCRdb re-called the reads through MiXCR, storing one row per CDR3 protein. The top ten clones hold approximately 9.9% of a sample with 150,000 or so distinct CDR3 sequences, around 20% of them seen once. Sample: PBMCs. These receptor sequences come from a human donor in good health (CMV status not recorded). Some clones in this sample may be carry-over from other donors' samples. CDR3s include the opening cysteine and the closing phenylalanine or tryptophan. D genes are given only for firm matches. Clone size, where shown, is once, few, many, or a class for clones that have expanded.

TRBJ1-2 | TRBV20-1 | - | few | CSARENQRFNYGYTF | TGCAGTGCTAGAGAAAATCAGAGATTTAACTATGGCTACACCTTC
TRBJ2-5 | TRBV7-2 | TRBD2 | many | CASSLRTSGRARETQYF | TGTGCCAGCAGCCTCCGGACTAGCGGGAGGGCCAGGGAGACCCAGTACTTC
TRBJ1-2 | TRBV20-1 | - | few | CSASFFGSSANYGYTF | TGCAGTGCTAGTTTTTTCGGATCCTCAGCTAACTATGGCTACACCTTC
TRBJ2-4 | TRBV19 | - | - | CASSIGGLRKNIQYF | TGTGCCAGTAGTATAGGTGGTTTACGAAAAAACATTCAGTACTTC
TRBJ2-7 | TRBV7-9 | TRBD1 | medium-sized | CASSLRGQFEQYF | TGTGCCAGCAGCTTAAGGGGGCAGTTCGAGCAGTACTTC
TRBJ1-3 | TRBV7-2 | - | many | CASSLAQVSGNTIYF | TGTGCCAGCAGCTTAGCGCAAGTATCTGGAAACACCATATATTTT
TRBJ2-2 | TRBV27 | - | - | CASSLGLVNTGELFF | TGTGCCAGCAGTTTAGGCCTAGTAAACACCGGGGAGCTGTTTTTT
TRBJ1-1 | TRBV27 | - | - | CASSLSTHTEAFF | TGTGCCAGCAGTTTATCAACCCACACTGAAGCTTTCTTT
TRBJ1-1 | TRBV12-3/TRBV12-4 | TRBD1 | - | CASSLQGAVEAFF | TGTGCCAGCAGTTTACAGGGGGCGGTTGAAGCTTTCTTT
TRBJ1-6 | TRBV15 | - | few | CATSRSANSPLHF | TGTGCCACCAGCAGATCAGCGAATTCACCCCTCCACTTT
TRBJ2-3 | TRBV28 | - | few | CASSFSGSPPDTQYF | TGTGCCAGCAGTTTCTCCGGGAGCCCCCCAGATACGCAGTATTTT
TRBJ2-1 | TRBV28 | TRBD2 | few | CASSTPVSGIYNEQFF | TGTGCCAGCAGCACTCCGGTTAGCGGGATTTACAATGAGCAGTTCTTC